The 29 T cell receptor beta chains given below trace back to one sample, sequenced in a study of blood T cell repertoires in COVID-19. Here immunoSEQ multiplex PCR was the method, and the copy in TCRdb shows in-frame clones only, minus some. Of about 78,000 clones listed, about nine tenths are singletons. The material sequenced was peripheral blood. These TCRs come from a woman older than 75 with acute or convalescent COVID-19.

This rearrangement joins TRBV7-9 to TRBJ1-1; the match to TRBD1 covers 8 bases. Germline V gives CDR1 SEHNR, CDR2 FQNEAQ (reference sequence). Trimming at V came to 5 bases and at J to 2 bases, leaving 4 bases not matched to a gene. This CDR3 region has 14 residues. The chain's CDR3 is CASSPDRVNTEAFF. The CDR3 coding sequence is TGTGCCAGCAGCCCGGACAGGGTTAACACTGAAGCTTTCTTT.

The V gene is TRBV6-5, the J gene TRBJ1-5, with 11 bases that match TRBD1. This CDR3 is 14 amino acids long. V trimming: 6 bases; J trimming: 6 bases; junction bases outside the gene matches: 4. The germline CDR1 and CDR2 sequences are MNHEY and SVGAGI. CDR3: CASRRTGGIQPQHF. CDR3 DNA: TGTGCCAGCAGGAGGACAGGGGGCATTCAGCCCCAGCATTTT.

For the CDR3, the DNA is TGTGCCAGCAGCGCACTCGGGGGGGCAGATGAAAAACTGTTTTTT. It yields the protein CASSALGGADEKLFF. The chain links TRBV7-9 to TRBJ1-4, with a possible D match to TRBD1 (6 bases). The CDR3 runs to 15 residues. The V end lost 5 bases, the J end lost 6 bases, and 16 bases lay between the germline ends. CDR1 is SEHNR and CDR2 is FQNEAQ in the germline V gene (reference sequence).

V and J are TRBV28 and TRBJ2-7; D not resolved. The CDR3 is 12 residues long. CDR1 and CDR2 (germline): MDHEN, SYDVKM. The V end lost 6 bases, the J end lost 0 bases, and 6 bases lay between the germline ends. This chain's CDR3 is CASSLSSYEQYF. CDR3 sequence (DNA): TGTGCCAGCAGCCTAAGCTCCTACGAGCAGTACTTC.

The rearrangement links TRBV15 to TRBJ2-5; weak D call: TRBD2 (5 bases). The germline V and J ends were trimmed by 0 bases and 6 bases, with 11 bases remaining between them. CDR1 and CDR2 (germline): LNHNV, YYDKDF (reference sequence). CDR3 size: 14 residues. The chain's CDR3 is CATSRDRGLKTQYF. Here the CDR3 DNA reads TGTGCCACCAGCAGAGATCGGGGTCTAAAGACCCAGTACTTC.

This CDR3 is CATSDSGVAGSKYNEQFF. CDR3 coding DNA: TGTGCCACCAGTGATTCCGGAGTAGCGGGGTCTAAATACAATGAGCAGTTCTTC. The V gene is TRBV24-1, the J gene TRBJ2-1, with 8 bases matching TRBD2. Germline V gene sequence: CDR1 KGHDR, CDR2 SFDVKD. J gave up 4 bases and V 2 bases, and 12 bases lay outside the gene matches. The CDR3 covers 18 residues.

As for this clone: Other nucleotide sequences from this sample produce the same CDR3. The V call is TRBV19, the J call TRBJ2-5, with a possible D match to TRBD2 (5 bases). The ends were cut back, 9 bases at V and 5 bases at J, with 16 bases in the middle. CDR3 length equals 13 residues. The germline V gene has CDR1 LNHDA and CDR2 SQIVND (reference sequence). The CDR3 DNA reads as TGTGCCAGCACGCCCCCGGGGATGGAGACCCAGTACTTC. This gives the protein CASTPPGMETQYF. The full variable domain, its missing parts supplied by reference TRBV19 and TRBJ2-5, is DGGITQSPKYLFRKEGQNVTLSCEQNLNHDAMYWYRQDPGQGLRLIYYSQIVNDFQKGDIAEGYSVSREKKESFPLTVTSAQKNPTAFYLCASTPPGMETQYFGPGTRLLVL.

The chain recombines TRBV4-2 with TRBJ1-2; unclear D gene. The CDR3 totals 15 residues. V lost 1 base to trimming and J lost 5 bases, with 14 bases between them. CDR1 is LGHNA and CDR2 is YNFKEQ in the germline V gene. This CDR3 reads CASSQGTNRGYGYTF. Here the CDR3 DNA reads TGTGCCAGCAGCCAAGGGACGAACCGGGGTTATGGCTACACCTTC.

The gene calls are TRBV5-5 and TRBJ2-3; D may be TRBD2 (7 bases). There are 14 residues in the CDR3. Germline V gene sequence: CDR1 SGHKS, CDR2 YYEKEE (reference sequence). V shed 4 bases and J shed 2 bases, with 11 bases lying between them. The CDR3 coding sequence is TGTGCCAGCAGCCCGGGGGGACACACAGATACGCAGTATTTT. Translation gives CASSPGGHTDTQYF. Using reference TRBV5-5 and TRBJ2-3 for the parts outside the CDR3, the full variable domain is DAGVTQSPTHLIKTRGQQVTLRCSPISGHKSVSWYQQVLGQGPQFIFQYYEKEERGRGNFPDRFSARQFPNYSSELNVNALLLGDSALYLCASSPGGHTDTQYFGPGTRLTVL.

This chain connects TRBV3-1 (or the pseudogene TRBV3-2) to TRBJ1-1; 9 bases line up with TRBD1. The CDR3 is made up of 15 amino acids. The germline CDR1 and CDR2 sequences are LGHDT and YNNKEL (reference sequence). Trimming removed 4 bases from V and 4 bases from J; junction bases left unmatched: 7. The CDR3 DNA follows: TGTGCCAGCAGCCCACTTACAGGGGGCATCACTGAAGCTTTCTTT. As protein: CASSPLTGGITEAFF.

This chain uses TRBV11-3 with TRBJ2-1; 13 nucleotides align to TRBD2. V trimming: 0 bases; J trimming: 8 bases; junction bases outside the gene matches: 4. Germline lookup yields CDR1 SGHNT and CDR2 YENEEA. The CDR3 length is 16 residues. CDR3 coding DNA: TGTGCCAGCAGCTTAGAAGGACTAGCGGGAGCATATGAGCAGTTCTTC. Its protein is CASSLEGLAGAYEQFF.

This clone was detected only once. The genes are TRBV5-4 and TRBJ1-4, with 10 bases aligning to TRBD1. Germline V gene sequence: CDR1 SGHNT, CDR2 YYREEE (reference sequence). There are 19 residues in the CDR3. After removal of 4 bases from V and 8 bases from J, the junction contained 20 bases not matched to a gene. The CDR3 here is CASSRHRGQGTPRGEKLFF. The CDR3 coding sequence is TGTGCCAGCAGCAGGCATCGGGGACAGGGGACCCCCCGGGGGGAAAAACTGTTTTTT.

The rearrangement links TRBV7-9 to TRBJ1-1; 11 nucleotides line up with TRBD1. This CDR3 has 15 residues. Germline V CDR1 and CDR2: SEHNR, FQNEAQ (reference sequence). Trimming took 5 bases from V and 2 from J; bases not matched to a gene: 4. The CDR3 DNA sequence: TGTGCCAGCAGCGACGGGACAGGGGGAAACACTGAAGCTTTCTTT. This sequence encodes CASSDGTGGNTEAFF. Variable domain in full (rest from reference TRBV7-9 and TRBJ1-1): DTGVSQNPRHKITKRGQNVTFRCDPISEHNRLYWYRQTLGQGPEFLTYFQNEAQLEKSRLLSDRFSAERPKGSFSTLEIQRTEQGDSAMYLCASSDGTGGNTEAFFGQGTRLTVV.

The chain employs TRBV7-2 and TRBJ2-2; 8 nucleotides agree with TRBD2. From germline, CDR1 is SGHTA and CDR2 FQGNSA. The CDR3 has 18 amino acids. The ends lost 0 bases at V and 1 base at J; junction bases unmatched: 7. The CDR3 spells CASSLAQRSGRNTGELFF. The CDR3 DNA reads TGTGCCAGCAGCTTAGCGCAGAGGAGCGGGAGGAACACCGGGGAGCTGTTTTTT.

The chain is built from TRBV10-3 and TRBJ1-5; 10 bases line up with TRBD1. CDR1 is ENHRY and CDR2 is SYGVKD in the germline V gene. The trim removed 6 bases at V and 6 bases at J, leaving 5 bases unmatched. CDR3 size: 14 residues. CDR3 sequence (DNA): TGTGCCATCAGCCGGGACAGGGGACCTCAGCCCCAGCATTTT. Translation gives CAISRDRGPQPQHF.

The V and J genes are TRBV6-5 and TRBJ1-2; D not certain. V was shortened by 11 bases and J by 10 bases, with 14 bases between the two germline ends. CDR1 and CDR2 from the germline V gene are MNHEY and SVGAGI. The CDR3 is made up of 10 amino acids. In nucleotides, the CDR3 is TGTGCCTCCCGTGCGGGAGACTACACCTTC. Translation gives CASRAGDYTF.

The J gene is TRBJ2-7, the V gene TRBV7-6; TRBD2 is a possible D gene (6 bases). V shed 5 bases and J shed 3 bases, with 20 bases lying between them. CDR1 and CDR2 (germline): SGHVS, FNYEAQ. This CDR3 contains 16 residues. CDR3 sequence reads: CASSGESAGTFYEQYF. CDR3 in DNA: TGTGCCAGCAGCGGTGAGTCGGCGGGGACCTTCTACGAGCAGTACTTC.

The J gene is TRBJ2-7, the V gene TRBV7-2, with D unresolved. Trimming stripped 1 base from V and 4 bases from J, with 11 bases between. The V gene's germline CDR1 is SGHTA and CDR2 FQGNSA. The CDR3 runs to 14 residues. CDR3 in amino acids: CASSLDHSQYEQYF. CDR3 sequence (DNA): TGTGCCAGCAGCTTAGATCACAGCCAGTACGAGCAGTACTTC.

This chain joins TRBV2 and TRBJ2-2; 7 bases are a match to TRBD2. Germline V gene sequence: CDR1 SNHLY, CDR2 FYNNEI. This CDR3 has 15 residues. V lost 3 bases to trimming and J lost 4 bases; unmatched junction nucleotides: 5. CDR3 region: CASSEGRAVTGELFF. CDR3 nucleotides: TGTGCCAGCAGTGAGGGGAGGGCGGTCACCGGGGAGCTGTTTTTT.

The rearrangement joins TRBV3-1 (or the pseudogene TRBV3-2) to TRBJ1-3; D not certain. Looked up from germline, CDR1 is LGHDT and CDR2 is YNNKEL (reference sequence). There are 16 residues in the CDR3. Trimming shortened V by 1 base and J by 0 bases, and 10 bases separated the two germline ends. The chain's CDR3 is CASSQAAFSSGNTIYF. The DNA for the CDR3 is TGTGCCAGCAGCCAAGCCGCTTTTAGCTCTGGAAACACCATATATTTT.

The chain combines TRBV29-1 with TRBJ1-2, with D unresolved. The V and J ends lost 2 bases and 2 bases respectively, with 3 bases between them. There are 11 residues in the CDR3. Germline V gene lookup returns CDR1 SQVTM and CDR2 ANQGSEA. The CDR3 loop is CSVEQNYGYTF. The CDR3 bases are TGCAGCGTTGAACAGAACTATGGCTACACCTTC.

V gene TRBV3-1 (or the pseudogene TRBV3-2) combines with J gene TRBJ2-2, with a tentative D call TRBD1 (5 bases). The length of the CDR3 is 15 residues. Germline V lookup: CDR1 LGHDT, CDR2 YNNKEL (reference sequence). With 1 base removed from V and 6 bases from J, the gap between germline ends came to 12 bases. The CDR3 bases are TGTGCCAGCAGCCAAGCGCCCAGGGTCTCCGGGGAGCTGTTTTTT. This codes for CASSQAPRVSGELFF.

The chain combines TRBV10-3 with TRBJ1-2; a possible D gene is TRBD1 (5 bases). The V end lost 4 bases, the J end lost 1 base, and 16 bases lay between the germline ends. In germline, CDR1 is ENHRY, CDR2 SYGVKD. This CDR3 contains 16 residues. The CDR3 DNA follows: TGTGCCATCAGTGGAACCGGGACGGGGGATAACTATGGCTACACCTTC. Residues: CAISGTGTGDNYGYTF.

The chain employs TRBV6-5 and TRBJ1-5, with D unresolved. CDR3 size: 15 residues. Looked up from germline, CDR1 is MNHEY and CDR2 is SVGAGI. V gave up 6 bases and J gave up 0 bases, with 12 bases separating them. CDR3: CASSFRGNSNQPQHF. The CDR3 DNA reads TGTGCCAGCAGCTTCCGGGGTAATAGCAATCAGCCCCAGCATTTT.

V and J are TRBV6-5 and TRBJ1-4; D uncertain. This CDR3 is 13 amino acids long. Germline CDR1 reads MNHEY; CDR2 reads SVGAGI. V lost 6 bases and J 0 bases, leaving 5 bases between the germline ends. CDR3: CASRRSTNEKLFF. DNA of the CDR3: TGTGCCAGCAGACGGTCAACTAATGAAAAACTGTTTTTT.

The chain is built from TRBV11-2 and TRBJ2-3; D possibly corresponds to TRBD1 (5 bases). Trimming shortened V by 5 bases and J by 11 bases, and 11 bases separated the two germline ends. CDR1 is SGHAT, CDR2 FQNNGV, per germline. The CDR3 runs to 11 residues. The chain's CDR3 is CASSLGARQYF. CDR3 DNA sequence: TGTGCCAGCAGCCTAGGGGCGAGGCAGTATTTT.

This chain uses TRBV7-9 with TRBJ1-4, with 8 positions matching TRBD1. Germline V lookup: CDR1 SEHNR, CDR2 FQNEAQ (reference sequence). The CDR3 has 15 amino acids. With 2 bases clipped from V and 4 bases from J, the junction kept 3 bases outside the gene matches. The CDR3 loop is CASSLNGQGNEKLFF. The CDR3 DNA follows: TGTGCCAGCAGCTTAAACGGACAGGGTAATGAAAAACTGTTTTTT.

V is TRBV12-3 or TRBV12-4 and J is TRBJ2-7, with 7 bases lining up with TRBD1. Germline trimming cut 6 bases from V and 5 bases from J; bases unmatched to any gene: 7. The CDR3 is made up of 13 amino acids. DNA for the CDR3: TGTGCCAGCAGATCGACAGGGCAGCACGAGCAGTACTTC. This gives the protein CASRSTGQHEQYF.

The rearrangement uses TRBV29-1 and TRBJ1-4; TRBD1 matches at 12 bases. Germline values: CDR1 SQVTM, CDR2 ANQGSEA. The length of the CDR3 is 17 residues. J was trimmed by 0 bases and V by 4 bases; bases with no gene match: 6. The CDR3 DNA sequence: TGCAGCGTTGCCGGGACAGGGGGCGGTACAACTAATGAAAAACTGTTTTTT. This sequence encodes CSVAGTGGGTTNEKLFF.